The source of this T cell receptor (beta chain) is a study of cytomegalovirus exposure and HLA in healthy donors. Turning to the study itself: Of all 400 or so donors who were genotyped, 70% to 85% belonged to the Caucasian-associated ancestry cluster. Whole-study results and caveats: Apparent HLA restriction characterized most CMV-associated TCR beta chains in a later analysis.

Points on this clone: The target antigen is unknown.

The PCR was carried out with 60 Vbeta primers and 13 Jbeta primers. TCRdb's table, derived via immunoSEQ multiplex PCR, lists solely in-frame clones and lacks some. Here the sample spans about 180,000 clones, roughly four fifths being singletons. Germline V gives CDR1 WNHNN, CDR2 SYGVQD (reference sequence). CDR3 length: 15 residues. V shed 6 bases, J shed 1 base, and the junction held 7 bases outside the gene matches. Sample: PBMCs. The origin of this receptor is a woman aged 45-65 years in good health and CMV-seronegative. V and J are TRBV10-1 and TRBJ1-1, with 8 bases matching TRBD1. CDR3 loop: CASRQGQGENTEAFF. In DNA, the CDR3 is TGCGCCAGCAGACAAGGACAGGGCGAGAACACTGAAGCTTTCTTT.